One and the same sample provided the 11 T cell receptor beta chains below, sequenced in a study of OX40 agonist ivuxolimab in advanced cancers. TCRdb keeps only in-frame clones here, not all; method: immunoSEQ multiplex PCR. Of about 26,000 clones in the sample, just under 85% were seen once. The input for sequencing was CD4+ or CD8+ T cells sorted from blood, taken in a trial of the OX40 agonist ivuxolimab. These TCRs come from an adult with an advanced solid tumor such as melanoma, head and neck, liver or kidney cancer.

This clone appeared a single time. V is TRBV15 and J is TRBJ1-2; a possible D gene is TRBD1 (6 bases). V was trimmed by 3 bases and J by 5 bases, leaving 16 bases between them. This CDR3 is built from 15 residues. Looked up from germline, CDR1 is LNHNV and CDR2 is YYDKDF (reference sequence). Written as DNA, the CDR3 is TGTGCCACCAGCAGCCGGGACAACCCTTTGTATGGCTACACCTTC. It encodes CATSSRDNPLYGYTF.

The chain carries TRBV13 and TRBJ1-4, with no clear D. The V gene's germline CDR1 is PRHDT and CDR2 FYEKMQ (reference sequence). V was shortened by 0 bases and J by 7 bases, with 12 bases between the two germline ends. This CDR3 has 15 residues. DNA for the CDR3: TGTGCCAGCAGCTTAGGAGGCAGCCGGGGTGAAAAACTGTTTTTT. It is translated as CASSLGGSRGEKLFF. The full variable domain, rest sourced from reference TRBV13 and TRBJ1-4, is AAGVIQSPRHLIKEKRETATLKCYPIPRHDTVYWYQQGPGQDPQFLISFYEKMQSDKGSIPDRFSAQQFSDYHSELNMSSLELGDSALYFCASSLGGSRGEKLFFGSGTQLSVL.

The chain couples TRBV9 to TRBJ1-1; no definite D call. CDR3 length: 14 residues. Germline V gene data show CDR1 as SGDLS and CDR2 as YYNGEE. Trimming removed 5 bases from V and 2 bases from J, with 13 bases in between. CDR3 loop: CASRTPDGNTEAFF. The CDR3 DNA follows: TGTGCCAGCAGAACTCCCGACGGAAACACTGAAGCTTTCTTT.

The V and J genes are TRBV5-6 and TRBJ2-7; D perhaps matches TRBD2 (7 bases). The V gene lost 4 bases and the J gene lost 8 bases, with 19 bases spanning the gap. The CDR3 covers 14 residues. In germline, CDR1 is SGHDT, CDR2 YYEEEE. The CDR3 bases are TGTGCCAGCAGCCCGTCCTATTACGGGGGGCAGCAGTACTTC. This encodes CASSPSYYGGQQYF. Together with reference TRBV5-6 and TRBJ2-7, the CDR3 gives the full variable domain: DAGVTQSPTHLIKTRGQQVTLRCSPKSGHDTVSWYQQALGQGPQFIFQYYEEEERQRGNFPDRFSGHQFPNYSSELNVNALLLGDSALYLCASSPSYYGGQQYFGPGTRLTVT.

This clone was counted once. The rearrangement uses TRBV5-1 and TRBJ2-2, with 9 bases fitting TRBD1. The CDR3 has 16 residues. The J segment lost 5 bases and the V segment lost 0 bases, leaving 5 bases of the junction unmatched. Germline lookup yields CDR1 SGHRS and CDR2 YFSETQ. CDR3 sequence: CASSLATGGGTGELFF. In nucleotides, the CDR3 is TGCGCCAGCAGCTTGGCCACAGGGGGCGGTACCGGGGAGCTGTTTTTT.

The chain has TRBV9 and TRBJ1-3; 8 bases agree with TRBD1. V shed 3 bases, J shed 0 bases, and the junction held 5 bases outside the gene matches. The CDR3 spans 16 residues. Germline values: CDR1 SGDLS, CDR2 YYNGEE. The CDR3 protein is CASSGRDRLSGNTIYF. CDR3 coding DNA: TGTGCCAGCAGCGGCCGGGACAGGCTCTCTGGAAACACCATATATTTT.

V usage is TRBV5-1 and J usage is TRBJ1-2, with a weak D call TRBD1 (6 bases). Germline CDR1 SGHRS, CDR2 YFSETQ. The CDR3 has 15 amino acids. Trimming took off 5 bases at V and 0 bases at J, with 14 bases between the two ends. This chain's CDR3 is CASRPWDNTNYGYTF. The CDR3 DNA is TGCGCCAGCAGGCCCTGGGACAACACTAACTATGGCTACACCTTC.

The J gene is TRBJ2-5, the V gene TRBV5-4; no firm D call. CDR1 is SGHNT and CDR2 is YYREEE in the germline V gene (reference sequence). Deletions cut 2 bases from V and 11 bases from J, with 13 bases between. The CDR3 consists of 12 residues. CDR3 nucleotides: TGTGCCAGCAGCTTCGGATCCTTGGAGCAGTACTTC. It codes for CASSFGSLEQYF.

This chain joins TRBV5-1 and TRBJ1-1; the match to TRBD1 covers 8 bases. Germline V lookup: CDR1 SGHRS, CDR2 YFSETQ. The CDR3 has 15 residues. The V and J ends lost 1 base and 4 bases, in that order; junction bases with no gene match: 6. The CDR3 coding sequence is TGCGCCAGCAGCTTGTTAGGACAGGGTGGCACTGAAGCTTTCTTT. Translating gives CASSLLGQGGTEAFF.

V is TRBV5-4 and J is TRBJ1-2, with D perhaps matching TRBD1 (5 bases). This CDR3 region has 15 residues. Trimming took off 1 base at V and 2 bases at J, with 12 bases between the two ends. Germline CDR1 reads SGHNT; CDR2 reads YYREEE (reference sequence). In nucleotides, the CDR3 is TGTGCCAGCAGCTTGTGGGGGGTCTCCAACTATGGCTACACCTTC. This encodes CASSLWGVSNYGYTF.

The chain has TRBV13 and TRBJ2-5; 10 bases are a match to TRBD1. CDR3 length equals 15 residues. The V gene's germline CDR1 is PRHDT and CDR2 FYEKMQ (reference sequence). The V segment lost 4 bases and the J segment 5 bases; nucleotides outside the gene matches: 7. The CDR3 DNA is TGTGCCAGCAGCTCGGGACAGGGGAAGTCGGAGACCCAGTACTTC. It yields the protein CASSSGQGKSETQYF.